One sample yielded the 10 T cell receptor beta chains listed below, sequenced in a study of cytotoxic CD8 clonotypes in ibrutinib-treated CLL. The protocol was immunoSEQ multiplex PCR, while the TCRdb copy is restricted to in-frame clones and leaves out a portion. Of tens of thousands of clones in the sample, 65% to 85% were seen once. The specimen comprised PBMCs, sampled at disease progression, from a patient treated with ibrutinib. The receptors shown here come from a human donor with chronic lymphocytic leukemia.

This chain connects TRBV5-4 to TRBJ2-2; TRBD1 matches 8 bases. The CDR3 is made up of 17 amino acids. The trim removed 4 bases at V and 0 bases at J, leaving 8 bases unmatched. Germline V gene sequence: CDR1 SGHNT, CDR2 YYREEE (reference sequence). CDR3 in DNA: TGTGCCAGCAGCCCAACGCAGGGGGCCCCGAACACCGGGGAGCTGTTTTTT. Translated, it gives CASSPTQGAPNTGELFF.

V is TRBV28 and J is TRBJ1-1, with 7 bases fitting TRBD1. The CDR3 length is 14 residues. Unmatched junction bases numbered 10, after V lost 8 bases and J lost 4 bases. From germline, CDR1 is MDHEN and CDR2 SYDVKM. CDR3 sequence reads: CASRPGGSSTEAFF. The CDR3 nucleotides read TGTGCCAGCCGTCCAGGGGGGTCTAGCACTGAAGCTTTCTTT.

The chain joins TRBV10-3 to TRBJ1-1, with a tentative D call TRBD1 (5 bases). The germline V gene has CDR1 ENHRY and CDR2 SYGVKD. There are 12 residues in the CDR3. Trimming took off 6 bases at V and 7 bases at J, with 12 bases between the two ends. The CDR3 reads CAISQWGIEAFF. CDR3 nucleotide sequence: TGTGCCATCAGCCAGTGGGGGATTGAAGCTTTCTTT.

The CDR3 sequence is CASSQEYSETQYF. In nucleotides, the CDR3 is TGTGCCAGCAGCCAAGAATACAGTGAGACCCAGTACTTC. This chain joins TRBV4-2 and TRBJ2-5; D unresolved. CDR1 and CDR2 from the germline V gene are LGHNA and YNFKEQ. The V end was cut by 0 bases, the J end by 5 bases, with 7 bases between. CDR3 length: 13 amino acids.

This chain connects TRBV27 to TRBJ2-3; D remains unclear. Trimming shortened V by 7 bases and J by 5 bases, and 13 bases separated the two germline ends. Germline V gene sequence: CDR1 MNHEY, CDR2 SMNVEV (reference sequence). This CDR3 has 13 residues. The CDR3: CASTTWMGDTQYF. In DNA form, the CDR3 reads TGTGCCAGCACGACCTGGATGGGAGATACGCAGTATTTT.

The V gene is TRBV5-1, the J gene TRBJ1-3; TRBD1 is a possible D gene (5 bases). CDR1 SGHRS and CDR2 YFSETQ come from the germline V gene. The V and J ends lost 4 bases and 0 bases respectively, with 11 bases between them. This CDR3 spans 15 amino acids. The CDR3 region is CASSRYGGSGNTIYF. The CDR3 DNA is TGCGCCAGCAGCCGTTATGGGGGCTCTGGAAACACCATATATTTT.

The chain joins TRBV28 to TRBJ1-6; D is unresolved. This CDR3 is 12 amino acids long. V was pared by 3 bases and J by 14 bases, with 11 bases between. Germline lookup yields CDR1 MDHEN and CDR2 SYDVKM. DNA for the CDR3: TGTGCCAGCAGTTTTGTCGCTTTGTCCCTCCACTTT. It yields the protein CASSFVALSLHF.

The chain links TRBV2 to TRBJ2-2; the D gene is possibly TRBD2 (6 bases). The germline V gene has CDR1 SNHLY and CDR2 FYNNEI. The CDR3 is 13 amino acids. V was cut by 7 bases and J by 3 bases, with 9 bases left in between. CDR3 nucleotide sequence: TGTGCCAGCACGGGAGCAGACACCGGGGAGCTGTTTTTT. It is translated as CASTGADTGELFF.

For the CDR3, the DNA is TGCGCCAGCAGCAAGCACAGACAGAACACTGAAGCTTTCTTT. Translation: CASSKHRQNTEAFF. The chain employs TRBV5-1 and TRBJ1-1, with no clear D. The germline V gene has CDR1 SGHRS and CDR2 YFSETQ. The CDR3 spans 14 residues. The V and J ends lost 4 bases and 1 base respectively, with 11 bases between them.

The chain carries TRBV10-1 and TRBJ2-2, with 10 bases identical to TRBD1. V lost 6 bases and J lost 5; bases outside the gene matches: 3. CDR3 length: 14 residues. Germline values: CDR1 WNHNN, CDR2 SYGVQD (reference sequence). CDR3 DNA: TGCGCCAGCAGCGGGACAGGGGTGACCGGGGAGCTGTTTTTT. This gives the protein CASSGTGVTGELFF.